Listed here are 2 T cell receptor beta chains from one sample, sequenced in a study of blood T cell repertoires in COVID-19. Clones were read by immunoSEQ multiplex PCR, and TCRdb kept only the in-frame ones, dropping some. Of more than 250,000 clones listed, approximately 84% are singletons. The sample consisted of peripheral blood. The receptors were gathered from a human donor in a cohort sampled during active COVID-19.

The chain carries TRBV9 and TRBJ1-2; 9 bases align to TRBD1. V was pared by 0 bases and J by 7 bases, with 7 bases of the junction left unmatched. There are 15 residues in the CDR3. In germline, CDR1 is SGDLS, CDR2 YYNGEE. CDR3 sequence reads: CASSVEPWTGVGYTF. DNA of the CDR3: TGTGCCAGCAGCGTAGAGCCTTGGACAGGGGTTGGCTACACCTTC.

The chain recombines TRBV6-5 with TRBJ2-7, with 7 bases fitting TRBD1. The junction had 6 bases not matched to a gene; V was cut back by 7 bases and J by 3 bases. This CDR3 spans 13 amino acids. The germline gives CDR1 MNHEY, CDR2 SVGAGI. The CDR3 is CASTRDSRYEQYF. The DNA for the CDR3 is TGTGCCAGCACTCGGGACAGCCGCTACGAGCAGTACTTC.